The following is a T cell receptor beta chain sequence with its context. The CDR3 runs to 14 residues. With 6 bases clipped from V and 3 bases from J, the junction kept 4 bases outside the gene matches. Germline V CDR1 and CDR2: SGDLS, YYNGEE. These data originate in a study of blood T cell repertoires in COVID-19. At the level of the study: T cells, B-cell-depleted T cells, or PBMCs supplied cDNA or gDNA.

This table comes from immunoSEQ multiplex PCR, and its TCRdb copy is limited to in-frame clones, with some not included. The sample holds about 120,000 clones, 85% seen once. This clonotype was sampled from a man older than 75 with acute or convalescent COVID-19. The chain couples TRBV9 to TRBJ2-2; 8 bases match TRBD1. Input material: peripheral blood. The CDR3 sequence is CASKGQGYTGELFF. The CDR3 coding sequence is TGTGCCAGCAAAGGACAGGGCTACACCGGGGAGCTGTTTTTT.